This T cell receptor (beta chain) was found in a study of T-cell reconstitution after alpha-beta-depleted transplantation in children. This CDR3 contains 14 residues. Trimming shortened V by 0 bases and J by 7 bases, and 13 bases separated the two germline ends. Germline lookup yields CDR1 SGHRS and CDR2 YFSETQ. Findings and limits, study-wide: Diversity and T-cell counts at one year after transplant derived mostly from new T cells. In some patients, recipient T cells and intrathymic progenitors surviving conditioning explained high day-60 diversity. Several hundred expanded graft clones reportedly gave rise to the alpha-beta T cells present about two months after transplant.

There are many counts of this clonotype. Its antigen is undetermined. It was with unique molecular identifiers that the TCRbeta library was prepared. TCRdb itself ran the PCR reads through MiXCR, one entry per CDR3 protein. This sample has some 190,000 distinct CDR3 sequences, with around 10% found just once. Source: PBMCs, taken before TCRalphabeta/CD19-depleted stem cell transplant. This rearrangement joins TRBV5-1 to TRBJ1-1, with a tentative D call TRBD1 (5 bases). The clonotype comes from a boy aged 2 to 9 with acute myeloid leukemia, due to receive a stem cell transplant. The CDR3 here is CASSLVDGTDEAFF. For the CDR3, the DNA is TGCGCCAGCAGCTTGGTTGATGGGACTGATGAAGCTTTCTTT.